These 13 T cell receptor beta chains were all obtained from the same sample, sequenced in a study of cytomegalovirus exposure and HLA in healthy donors. PCR primers comprised 60 Vbeta and 13 Jbeta primers. The table came from immunoSEQ multiplex PCR; TCRdb's copy has only in-frame clones and leaves some out. The table includes 210,000 or so clones, over 65% detected once. Sequenced input: PBMCs. These receptors came from a human donor in good health.

V gene TRBV7-3 combines with J gene TRBJ2-1; 8 nucleotides match TRBD1. V trimming: 2 bases; J trimming: 10 bases; junction bases outside the gene matches: 10. Germline assignment: CDR1 SGHTA and CDR2 FQGTGA. This CDR3 is 15 amino acids long. The CDR3 region has the DNA TGTGCCAGCAGCTTAGACGGACAGGGTTTAATCGAGCAGTTCTTC. Encoded protein: CASSLDGQGLIEQFF.

The genes are TRBV7-2 and TRBJ1-5, with a possible D match to TRBD1 (5 bases). This CDR3 is 13 amino acids long. Germline V lookup: CDR1 SGHTA, CDR2 FQGNSA. The V end lost 1 base, the J end lost 7 bases, and 8 bases lay between the germline ends. The CDR3 sequence: CASSLDGGQPQHF. The CDR3 nucleotides are TGTGCCAGCAGCTTAGACGGGGGGCAGCCCCAGCATTTT.

The rearrangement uses TRBV30 and TRBJ2-3; maybe TRBD2 (5 bases). Trimming cost V 3 bases and J 2 bases, with 12 bases left between them. This CDR3 contains 14 residues. Germline loops: CDR1 GTSNPN, CDR2 SVGIG (reference sequence). As DNA, the CDR3 is TGTGCCTGGAGGGGAGACTATACCACAGATACGCAGTATTTT. Translation gives CAWRGDYTTDTQYF.

This clone was counted between two and nine times. The rearrangement links TRBV4-3 to TRBJ1-5; D is perhaps TRBD1 (5 bases). The length of the CDR3 is 15 residues. CDR1 is LGHNA and CDR2 is YSLEER in the germline V gene. V was pared by 0 bases and J by 3 bases, with 9 bases between. The CDR3 DNA reads as TGCGCCAGCAGCCAAGACGGGGGGGACAATCAGCCCCAGCATTTT. This sequence encodes CASSQDGGDNQPQHF.

The chain has TRBV7-3 and TRBJ2-1, with D unclear. Between the trimmed V and J ends, which lost 5 bases and 6 bases, there was a span of 11 bases. The germline V gene encodes CDR1 SGHTA and CDR2 FQGTGA. The CDR3 totals 13 residues. The CDR3 DNA reads as TGTGCCAGCAGCCTACCTAATAGCAATGAGCAGTTCTTC. This sequence encodes CASSLPNSNEQFF.

The chain has TRBV5-1 and TRBJ1-1; D is unclear. Trimming left V 6 bases short and J 1 base short, with 10 bases between. Germline loops: CDR1 SGHRS, CDR2 YFSETQ. The CDR3 extends over 13 amino acids. This CDR3 reads CASKDYQNTEAFF. The DNA for the CDR3 is TGCGCCAGCAAGGACTACCAGAACACTGAAGCTTTCTTT.

V gene TRBV6-5 combines with J gene TRBJ2-7, with D possibly being TRBD1 (6 bases). The ends were cut back, 6 bases at V and 6 bases at J, with 18 bases in the middle. In germline, CDR1 is MNHEY, CDR2 SVGAGI. CDR3 length: 14 residues. For the CDR3, the DNA is TGTGCCAGCAGCCTAGACCGGACAGTAGTCGAGCAGTACTTC. It specifies CASSLDRTVVEQYF.

In DNA form, the CDR3 reads TGCGCCAGCAGACCCCCGGGGTACAACACTGAAGCTTTCTTT. It codes for CASRPPGYNTEAFF. The genes are TRBV10-2 and TRBJ1-1; D not certain. In germline, CDR1 is WSHSY, CDR2 SAAADI. The CDR3 extends over 14 amino acids. V was shortened by 6 bases and J by 2 bases, with 13 bases between the two germline ends.

The chain employs TRBV11-3 and TRBJ2-4, with 12 bases matching TRBD1. The germline V gene has CDR1 SGHNT and CDR2 YENEEA. The V segment lost 5 bases and the J segment 3 bases; nucleotides outside the gene matches: 11. The CDR3 is 18 residues long. The CDR3 coding sequence is TGTGCCAGCAGCAAAGGGGGGACAGGGGGCGCAGACAAAAACATTCAGTACTTC. This translates into CASSKGGTGGADKNIQYF.

This sequence joins TRBV5-1 and TRBJ1-2; 7 positions match TRBD1. The length of the CDR3 is 15 residues. V lost 0 bases and J lost 1; bases outside the gene matches: 3. Germline V gene sequence: CDR1 SGHRS, CDR2 YFSETQ. CDR3 residues: CASSLEGADNYGYTF. CDR3 nucleotide sequence: TGCGCCAGCAGCTTGGAGGGGGCTGATAACTATGGCTACACCTTC.

The chain links TRBV5-1 to TRBJ2-2, with 9 bases lining up with TRBD1. The V gene end was trimmed by 4 bases and the J gene end by 2 bases; junction bases not matched to a gene: 6. Germline loops: CDR1 SGHRS, CDR2 YFSETQ. This CDR3 is built from 16 residues. The DNA for the CDR3 is TGCGCCAGCAGCCGGGGGGACAGGGTAAACACCGGGGAGCTGTTTTTT. Translation: CASSRGDRVNTGELFF.

This chain joins TRBV7-8 and TRBJ1-5, with TRBD1 matching over 7 bases. Germline V gene sequence: CDR1 SGHVS, CDR2 FQNEAQ. V was pared by 5 bases and J by 0 bases, with 10 bases of the junction left unmatched. The length of the CDR3 is 17 residues. In DNA form, the CDR3 reads TGTGCCAGCAGCCCAGGGGGAGCCGATTATAGCAATCAGCCCCAGCATTTT. Amino acids: CASSPGGADYSNQPQHF.

This clone was detected many times. This sample includes further DNA sequences coding for the same CDR3. V and J are TRBV19 and TRBJ2-5; D not resolved. With 3 bases removed from V and 2 bases from J, the gap between germline ends came to 7 bases. Germline CDR1 reads LNHDA; CDR2 reads SQIVND (reference sequence). This CDR3 spans 13 amino acids. CDR3 nucleotide sequence: TGTGCCAGTAGTATTGGGCAGCAAGAGACCCAGTACTTC. Residues: CASSIGQQETQYF.